This T cell receptor beta chain was identified during a study of cytomegalovirus exposure and HLA in healthy donors. About the study: Earlier, about 180 million T cells were analyzed, and some 120 million unique TCR beta sequences were found among them.

Remarks on this clone: The antigen is undetermined.

CDR3 length equals 13 residues. Germline values: CDR1 SGHDT, CDR2 YYEEEE. V was trimmed by 5 bases and J by 2 bases, leaving 5 bases between them. Primers included in the PCR were 60 Vbeta and 13 Jbeta primers. Measured with immunoSEQ multiplex PCR; TCRdb has only the in-frame clones, and not every one. The data hold about 140,000 clones, with 79% observed a single time. Study-level results: A list of around 160 TCR beta chains associated with cytomegalovirus was given. In a later analysis, most CMV-associated TCR beta chains appeared HLA-restricted. Per published accounts, TCR beta sequences correctly predicted the HLA-A and HLA-B alleles of most subjects.

V usage is TRBV5-6 and J usage is TRBJ2-6; no clear D gene. The origin of this receptor is a man aged 18 to 29 in good health and CMV-seronegative. The specimen was PBMCs. The CDR3 loop is CASSYPGANVLTF. The CDR3, as DNA: TGTGCCAGCAGTTATCCTGGGGCCAACGTCCTGACTTTC. Complete variable domain (other parts from reference TRBV5-6 and TRBJ2-6): DAGVTQSPTHLIKTRGQQVTLRCSPKSGHDTVSWYQQALGQGPQFIFQYYEEEERQRGNFPDRFSGHQFPNYSSELNVNALLLGDSALYLCASSYPGANVLTFGAGSRLTVL.